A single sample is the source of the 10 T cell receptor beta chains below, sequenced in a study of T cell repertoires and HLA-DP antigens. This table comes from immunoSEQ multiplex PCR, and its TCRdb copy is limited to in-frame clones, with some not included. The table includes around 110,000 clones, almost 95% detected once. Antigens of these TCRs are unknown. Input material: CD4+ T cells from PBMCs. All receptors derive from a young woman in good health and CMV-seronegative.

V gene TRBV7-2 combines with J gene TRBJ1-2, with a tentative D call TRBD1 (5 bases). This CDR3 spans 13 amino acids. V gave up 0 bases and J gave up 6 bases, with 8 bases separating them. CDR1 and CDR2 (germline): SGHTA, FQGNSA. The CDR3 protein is CASSLAGTDGYTF. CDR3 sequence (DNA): TGTGCCAGCAGCTTAGCAGGGACGGATGGCTACACCTTC.

DNA for the CDR3: TGCGCCAGCAGCTTGGGGCCGGGACAGGGGGTCAATGAGCAGTTCTTC. Translation gives CASSLGPGQGVNEQFF. The chain combines TRBV5-1 with TRBJ2-1; 11 nucleotides line up with TRBD1. V was pared by 0 bases and J by 6 bases, with 5 bases of the junction left unmatched. This CDR3 spans 16 amino acids. From germline, CDR1 is SGHRS and CDR2 YFSETQ.

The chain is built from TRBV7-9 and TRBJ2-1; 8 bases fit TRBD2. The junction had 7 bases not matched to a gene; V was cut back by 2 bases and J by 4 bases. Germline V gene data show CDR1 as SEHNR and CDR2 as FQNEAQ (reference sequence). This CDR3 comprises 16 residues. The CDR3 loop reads CASSLTAGGEYNEQFF. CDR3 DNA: TGTGCCAGCAGCTTAACCGCGGGAGGCGAATACAATGAGCAGTTCTTC.

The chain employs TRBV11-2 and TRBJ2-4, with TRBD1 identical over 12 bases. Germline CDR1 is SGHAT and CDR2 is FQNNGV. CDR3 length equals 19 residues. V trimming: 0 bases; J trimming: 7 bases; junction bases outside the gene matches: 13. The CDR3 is CASSLEGSRDRGRWNIQYF. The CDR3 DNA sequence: TGTGCCAGCAGCTTAGAGGGGAGTCGGGACAGGGGGCGATGGAACATTCAGTACTTC. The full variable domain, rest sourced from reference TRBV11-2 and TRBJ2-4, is EAGVAQSPRYKIIEKRQSVAFWCNPISGHATLYWYQQILGQGPKLLIQFQNNGVVDDSQLPKDRFSAERLKGVDSTLKIQPAKLEDSAVYLCASSLEGSRDRGRWNIQYFGAGTRLSVL.

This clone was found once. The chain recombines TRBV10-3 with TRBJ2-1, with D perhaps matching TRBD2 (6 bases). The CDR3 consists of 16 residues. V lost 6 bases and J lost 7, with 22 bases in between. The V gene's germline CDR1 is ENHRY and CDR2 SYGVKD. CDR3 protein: CAIRTGGTEDTNEQFF. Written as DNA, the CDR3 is TGTGCCATCAGGACTGGGGGGACGGAGGACACGAATGAGCAGTTCTTC.

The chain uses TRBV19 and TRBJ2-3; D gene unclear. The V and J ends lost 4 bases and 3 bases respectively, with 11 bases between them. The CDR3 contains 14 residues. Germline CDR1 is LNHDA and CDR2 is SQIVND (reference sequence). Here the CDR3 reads CASSKAFGTDTQYF. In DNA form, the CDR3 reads TGTGCCAGTAGTAAGGCGTTTGGGACAGATACGCAGTATTTT.

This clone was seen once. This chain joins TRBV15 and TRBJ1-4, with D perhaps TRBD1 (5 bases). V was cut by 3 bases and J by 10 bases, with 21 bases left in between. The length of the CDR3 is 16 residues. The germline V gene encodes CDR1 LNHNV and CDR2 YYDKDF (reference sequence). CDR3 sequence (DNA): TGTGCCACCAGCAGTGGAAAGCAGGGCGCCTTAGGAAAACTGTTTTTT. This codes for CATSSGKQGALGKLFF.

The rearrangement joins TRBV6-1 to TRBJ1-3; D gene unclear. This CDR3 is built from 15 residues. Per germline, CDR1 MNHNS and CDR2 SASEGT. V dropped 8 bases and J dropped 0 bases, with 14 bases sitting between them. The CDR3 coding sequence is TGTGCCAGCTGGCAGTTAGAAAACTCTGGAAACACCATATATTTT. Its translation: CASWQLENSGNTIYF.

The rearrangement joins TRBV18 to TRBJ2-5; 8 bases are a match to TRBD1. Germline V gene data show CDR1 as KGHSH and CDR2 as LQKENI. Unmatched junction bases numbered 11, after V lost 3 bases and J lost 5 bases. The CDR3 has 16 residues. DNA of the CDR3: TGTGCCAGCTCACCTCAGACAGGGGCCGGTTGGGAGACCCAGTACTTC. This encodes CASSPQTGAGWETQYF.

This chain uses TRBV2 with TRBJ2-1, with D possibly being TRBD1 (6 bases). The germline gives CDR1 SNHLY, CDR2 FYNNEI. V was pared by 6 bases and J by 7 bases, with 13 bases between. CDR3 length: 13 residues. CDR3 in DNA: TGTGCCAGCAGACAGGGAGTTGGGAATGAGCAGTTCTTC. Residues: CASRQGVGNEQFF.